The entry below describes one T cell receptor (beta chain). This sample stems from a study of T cell changes during pregnancy in multiple sclerosis. TCRdb's copy holds only in-frame clones and misses some; the assay was immunoSEQ multiplex PCR. In the table there are about 110,000 clones, 85% to 95% of which are singletons. V trimming: 6 bases; J trimming: 5 bases; junction bases outside the gene matches: 9. The germline gives CDR1 MNHNS, CDR2 SASEGT. CDR3 size: 15 residues. The clonotype comes from a female donor with multiple sclerosis, enrolled in a pregnancy study. The material was peripheral blood, obtained after pregnancy. The chain joins TRBV6-1 to TRBJ2-2; TRBD2 matches 7 bases. The CDR3 DNA reads as TGTGCCAGCAGCTATGGGGGGGGTCGGACCGGGGAGCTGTTTTTT. Protein sequence: CASSYGGGRTGELFF.